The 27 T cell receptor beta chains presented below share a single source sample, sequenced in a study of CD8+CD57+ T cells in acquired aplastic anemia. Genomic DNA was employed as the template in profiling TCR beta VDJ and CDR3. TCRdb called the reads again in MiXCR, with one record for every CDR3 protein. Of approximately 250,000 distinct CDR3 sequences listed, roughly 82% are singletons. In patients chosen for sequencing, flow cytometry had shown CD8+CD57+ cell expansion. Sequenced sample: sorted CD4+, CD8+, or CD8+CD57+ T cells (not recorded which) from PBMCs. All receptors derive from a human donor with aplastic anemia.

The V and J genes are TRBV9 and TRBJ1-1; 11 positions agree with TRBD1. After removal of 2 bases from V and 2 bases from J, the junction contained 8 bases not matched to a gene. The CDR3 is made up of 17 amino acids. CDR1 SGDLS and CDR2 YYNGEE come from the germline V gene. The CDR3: CASSVADRGRFNTEAFF. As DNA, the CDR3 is TGTGCCAGCAGCGTCGCGGACAGGGGGCGATTTAACACTGAAGCTTTCTTT.

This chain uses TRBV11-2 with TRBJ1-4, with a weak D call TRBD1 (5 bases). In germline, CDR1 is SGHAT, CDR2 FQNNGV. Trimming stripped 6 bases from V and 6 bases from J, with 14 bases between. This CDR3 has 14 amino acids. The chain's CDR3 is CASRTATTDEKLFF. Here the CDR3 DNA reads TGTGCCAGCAGGACAGCAACGACCGATGAAAAACTGTTTTTT.

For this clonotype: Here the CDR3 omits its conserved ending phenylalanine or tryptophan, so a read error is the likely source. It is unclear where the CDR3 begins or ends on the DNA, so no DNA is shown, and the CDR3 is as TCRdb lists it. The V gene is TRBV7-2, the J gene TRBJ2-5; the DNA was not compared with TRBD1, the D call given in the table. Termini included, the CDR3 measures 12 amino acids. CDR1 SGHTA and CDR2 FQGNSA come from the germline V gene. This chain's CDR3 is CASSHRGAEQQY.

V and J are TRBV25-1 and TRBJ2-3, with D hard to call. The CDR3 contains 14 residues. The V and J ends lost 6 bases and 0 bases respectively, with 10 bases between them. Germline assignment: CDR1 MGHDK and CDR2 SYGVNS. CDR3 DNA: TGTGCCAGCAGCGTAATTCCCAGCACAGATACGCAGTATTTT. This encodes CASSVIPSTDTQYF.

This CDR3 reads CAISEWIGGTMPQHF. The CDR3 coding sequence is TGTGCCATCAGTGAGTGGATAGGGGGCACGATGCCCCAGCATTTT. This chain links TRBV10-3 with TRBJ1-5, with TRBD1 matching 7 bases. The V gene end was trimmed by 1 base and the J gene end by 9 bases; junction bases not matched to a gene: 9. This CDR3 spans 15 amino acids. Germline lookup yields CDR1 ENHRY and CDR2 SYGVKD.

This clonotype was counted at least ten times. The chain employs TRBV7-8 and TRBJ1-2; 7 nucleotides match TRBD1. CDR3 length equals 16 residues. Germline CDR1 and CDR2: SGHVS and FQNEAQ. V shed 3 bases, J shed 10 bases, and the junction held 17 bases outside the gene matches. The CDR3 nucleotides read TGTGCCAGCAGCTTTGATCCAGACGGGACAGCCCTTTCCTACACCTTC. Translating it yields CASSFDPDGTALSYTF.

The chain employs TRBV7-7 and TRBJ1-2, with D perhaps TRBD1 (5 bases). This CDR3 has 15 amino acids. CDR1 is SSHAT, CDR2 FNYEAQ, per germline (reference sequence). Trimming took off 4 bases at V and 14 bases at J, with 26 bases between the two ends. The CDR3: CASSSASGLRAVLTF. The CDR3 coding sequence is TGTGCCAGCAGCTCGGCTTCAGGGCTACGAGCAGTACTTACCTTC.

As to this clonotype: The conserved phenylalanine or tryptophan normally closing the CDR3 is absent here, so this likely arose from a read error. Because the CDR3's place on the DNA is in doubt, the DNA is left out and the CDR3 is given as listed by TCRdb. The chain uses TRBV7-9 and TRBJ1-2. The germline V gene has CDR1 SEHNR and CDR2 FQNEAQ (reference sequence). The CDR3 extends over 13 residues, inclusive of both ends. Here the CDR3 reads CASSLGAASGRRP.

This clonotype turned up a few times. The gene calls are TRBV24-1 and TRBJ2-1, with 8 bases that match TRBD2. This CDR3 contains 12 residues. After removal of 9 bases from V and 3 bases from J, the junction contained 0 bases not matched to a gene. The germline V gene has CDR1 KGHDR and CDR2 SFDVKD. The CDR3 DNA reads TGTGCCACCGGGACTAGCTACAATGAGCAGTTCTTC. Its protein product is CATGTSYNEQFF.

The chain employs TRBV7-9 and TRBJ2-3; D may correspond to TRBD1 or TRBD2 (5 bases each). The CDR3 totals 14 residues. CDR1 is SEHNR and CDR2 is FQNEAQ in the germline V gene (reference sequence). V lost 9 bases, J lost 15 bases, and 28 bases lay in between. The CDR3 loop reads CARHGARETQYFYF. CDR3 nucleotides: TGTGCCAGACACGGGGCTAGGGAGACCCAGTACTTCTATTTT.

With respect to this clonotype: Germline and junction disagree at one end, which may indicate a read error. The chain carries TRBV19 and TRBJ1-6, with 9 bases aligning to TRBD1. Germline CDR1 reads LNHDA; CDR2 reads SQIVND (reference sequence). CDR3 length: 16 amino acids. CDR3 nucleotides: TGTGCCAGTAGTGGCTCACAGGGGGCACATAATTCACCCCTCTACTTT. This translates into CASSGSQGAHNSPLYF.

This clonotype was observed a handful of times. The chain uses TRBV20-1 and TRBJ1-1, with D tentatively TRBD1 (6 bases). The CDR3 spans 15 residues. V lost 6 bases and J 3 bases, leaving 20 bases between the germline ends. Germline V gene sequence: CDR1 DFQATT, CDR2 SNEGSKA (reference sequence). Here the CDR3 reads CSAFLGQTYDTEAFF. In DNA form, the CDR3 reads TGCAGTGCCTTCCTGGGACAAACCTACGACACTGAAGCTTTCTTT.

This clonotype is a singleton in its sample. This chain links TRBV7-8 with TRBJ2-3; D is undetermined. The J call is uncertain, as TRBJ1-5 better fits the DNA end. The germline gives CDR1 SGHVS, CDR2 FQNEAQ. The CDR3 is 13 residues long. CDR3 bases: TGTGCCAGCAGCGTCGCGGGCGGAGCCGCGCAGCATTTT. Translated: CASSVAGGAAQHF.

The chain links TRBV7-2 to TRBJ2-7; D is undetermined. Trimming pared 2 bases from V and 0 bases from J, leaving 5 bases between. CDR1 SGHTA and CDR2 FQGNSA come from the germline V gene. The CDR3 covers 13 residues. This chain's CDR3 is CASSLRNSYEQYF. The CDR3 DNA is TGTGCCAGCAGCTTAAGGAACTCCTACGAGCAGTACTTC. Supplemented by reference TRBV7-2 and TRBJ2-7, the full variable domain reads GAGVSQSPSNKVTEKGKDVELRCDPISGHTALYWYRQSLGQGLEFLIYFQGNSAPDKSGLPSDRFSAERTGGSVSTLTIQRTQQEDSAVYLCASSLRNSYEQYFGPGTRLTVT.

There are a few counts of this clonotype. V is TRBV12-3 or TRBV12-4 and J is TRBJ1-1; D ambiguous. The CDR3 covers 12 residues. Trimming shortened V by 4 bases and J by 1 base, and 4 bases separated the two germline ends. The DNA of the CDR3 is TGTGCCAGCAGTTGGGCGAACACTGAAGCTTTCTTT. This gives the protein CASSWANTEAFF.

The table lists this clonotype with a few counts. The DNA of the CDR3 is TGTGCCAGCAGCACTAGACGAGGACAGGGTAATTCACCCCTCCACTTT. It encodes CASSTRRGQGNSPLHF. The rearrangement joins TRBV7-2 to TRBJ1-6; TRBD1 agrees at 8 bases. The CDR3 sequence is 16 residues long. Germline trimming cut 5 bases from V and 6 bases from J; bases unmatched to any gene: 9. CDR1 is SGHTA and CDR2 is FQGNSA in the germline V gene.

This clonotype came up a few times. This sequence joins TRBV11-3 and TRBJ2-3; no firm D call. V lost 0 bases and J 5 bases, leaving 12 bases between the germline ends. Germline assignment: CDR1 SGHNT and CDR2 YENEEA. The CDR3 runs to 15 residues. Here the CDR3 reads CASSLDRTGGDTQYF. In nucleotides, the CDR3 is TGTGCCAGCAGCTTAGATCGGACGGGCGGAGATACGCAGTATTTT. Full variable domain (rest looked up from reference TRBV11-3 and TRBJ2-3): EAGVVQSPRYKIIEKKQPVAFWCNPISGHNTLYWYLQNLGQGPELLIRYENEEAVDDSQLPKDRFSAERLKGVDSTLKIQPAELGDSAVYLCASSLDRTGGDTQYFGPGTRLTVL.

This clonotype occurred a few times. DNA of the CDR3: TGCAGCGTTGACCCCGGGCTCTATGGCTACACCTTC. Protein product: CSVDPGLYGYTF. The chain has TRBV29-1 and TRBJ1-2; no firm D call. This CDR3 contains 12 residues. The V end lost 3 bases, the J end lost 4 bases, and 9 bases lay between the germline ends. From germline, CDR1 is SQVTM and CDR2 ANQGSEA. Full variable domain (rest looked up from reference TRBV29-1 and TRBJ1-2): SAVISQKPSRDICQRGTSLTIQCQVDSQVTMMFWYRQQPGQSLTLIATANQGSEATYESGFVIDKFPISRPNLTFSTLTVSNMSPEDSSIYLCSVDPGLYGYTFGSGTRLTVV.

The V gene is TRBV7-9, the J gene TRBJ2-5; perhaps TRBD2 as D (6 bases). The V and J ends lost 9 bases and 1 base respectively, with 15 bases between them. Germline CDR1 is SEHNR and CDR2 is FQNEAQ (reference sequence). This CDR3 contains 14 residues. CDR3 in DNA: TGTGCCAGTTCATCTGCCGGGAGCCAAGAGACCCAGTACTTC. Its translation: CASSSAGSQETQYF.

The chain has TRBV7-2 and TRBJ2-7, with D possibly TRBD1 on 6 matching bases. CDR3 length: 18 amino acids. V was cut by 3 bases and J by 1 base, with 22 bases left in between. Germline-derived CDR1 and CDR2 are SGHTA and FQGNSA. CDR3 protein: CASSFQAGRTALSYEQYV. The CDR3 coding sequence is TGTGCCAGCAGCTTTCAGGCAGGCCGGACAGCCCTTTCCTACGAGCAGTACGTC.

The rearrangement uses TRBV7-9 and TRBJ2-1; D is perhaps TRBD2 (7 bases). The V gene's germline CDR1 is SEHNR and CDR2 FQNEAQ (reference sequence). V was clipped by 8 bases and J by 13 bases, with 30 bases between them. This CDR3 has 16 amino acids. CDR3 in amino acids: CASSWPRGGVFGPQFF. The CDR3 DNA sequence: TGTGCCAGCTCCTGGCCGAGAGGGGGGGTCTTCGGGCCACAGTTCTTC.

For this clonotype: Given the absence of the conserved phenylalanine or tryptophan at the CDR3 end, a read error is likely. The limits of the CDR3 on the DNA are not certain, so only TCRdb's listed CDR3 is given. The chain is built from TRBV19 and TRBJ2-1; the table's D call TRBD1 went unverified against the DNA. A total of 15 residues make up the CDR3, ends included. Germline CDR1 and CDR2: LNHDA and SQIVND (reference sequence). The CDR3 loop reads CASTQTGISAQYFLP.

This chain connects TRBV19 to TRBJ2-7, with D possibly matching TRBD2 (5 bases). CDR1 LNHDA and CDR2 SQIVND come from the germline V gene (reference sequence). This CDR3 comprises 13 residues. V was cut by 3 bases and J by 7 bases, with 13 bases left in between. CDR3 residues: CASSIPAGEEQYF. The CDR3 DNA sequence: TGTGCCAGTAGTATCCCGGCCGGGGAAGAGCAGTACTTC.

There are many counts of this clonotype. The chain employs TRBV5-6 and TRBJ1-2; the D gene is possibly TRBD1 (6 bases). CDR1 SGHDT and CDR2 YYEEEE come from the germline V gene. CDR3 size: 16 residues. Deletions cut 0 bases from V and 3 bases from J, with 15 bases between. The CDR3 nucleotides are TGTGCCAGCAGCTTGGAGAGGGGGGGCTTGGACTATGGCTACACCTTC. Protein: CASSLERGGLDYGYTF.

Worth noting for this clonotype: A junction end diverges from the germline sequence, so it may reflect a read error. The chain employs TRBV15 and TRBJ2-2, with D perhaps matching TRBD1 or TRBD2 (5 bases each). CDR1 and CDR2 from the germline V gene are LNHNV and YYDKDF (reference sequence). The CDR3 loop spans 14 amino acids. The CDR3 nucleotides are TGTGCCACCAGCAGAGGCAGCGAGCCCGGGACGCTGTACTTC. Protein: CATSRGSEPGTLYF.

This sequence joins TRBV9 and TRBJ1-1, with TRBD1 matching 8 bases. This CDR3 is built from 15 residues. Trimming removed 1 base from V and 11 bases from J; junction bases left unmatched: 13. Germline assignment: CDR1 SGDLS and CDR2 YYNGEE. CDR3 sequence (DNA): TGTGCCAGCAGCGTACGCGAGACAGGGGACGCTGTTGCTTTCTTT. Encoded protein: CASSVRETGDAVAFF.

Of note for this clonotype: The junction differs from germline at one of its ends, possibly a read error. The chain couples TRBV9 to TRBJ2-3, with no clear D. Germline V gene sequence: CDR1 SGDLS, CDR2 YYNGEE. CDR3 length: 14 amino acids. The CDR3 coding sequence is TGTGCCAGCAGATTAGCTGGAAACATTCAGTACTACGATTTT. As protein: CASRLAGNIQYYDF.